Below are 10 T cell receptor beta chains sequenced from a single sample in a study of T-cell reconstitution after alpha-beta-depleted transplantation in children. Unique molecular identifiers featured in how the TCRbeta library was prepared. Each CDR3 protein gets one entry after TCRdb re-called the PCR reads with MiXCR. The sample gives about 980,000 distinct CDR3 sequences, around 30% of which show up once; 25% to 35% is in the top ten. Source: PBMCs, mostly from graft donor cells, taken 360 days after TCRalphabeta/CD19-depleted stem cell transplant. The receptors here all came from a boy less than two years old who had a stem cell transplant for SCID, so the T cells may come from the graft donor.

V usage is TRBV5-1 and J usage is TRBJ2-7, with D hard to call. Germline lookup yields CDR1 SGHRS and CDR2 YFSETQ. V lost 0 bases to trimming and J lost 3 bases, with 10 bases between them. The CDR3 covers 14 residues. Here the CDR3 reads CASSLGDIDYEQYF. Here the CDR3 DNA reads TGCGCCAGCAGCTTGGGCGACATTGACTACGAGCAGTACTTC. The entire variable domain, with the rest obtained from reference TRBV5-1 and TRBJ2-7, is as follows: KAGVTQTPRYLIKTRGQQVTLSCSPISGHRSVSWYQQTPGQGLQFLFEYFSETQRNKGNFPGRFSGRQFSNSRSEMNVSTLELGDSALYLCASSLGDIDYEQYFGPGTRLTVT.

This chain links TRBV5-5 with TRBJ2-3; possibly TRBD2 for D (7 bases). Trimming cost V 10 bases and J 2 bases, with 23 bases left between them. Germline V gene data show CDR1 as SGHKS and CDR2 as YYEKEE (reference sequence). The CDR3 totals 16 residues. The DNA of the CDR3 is TGTGCCCCCTCTCTTAGGGGGGGGCCGCACACAGATACGCAGTATTTT. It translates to CAPSLRGGPHTDTQYF.

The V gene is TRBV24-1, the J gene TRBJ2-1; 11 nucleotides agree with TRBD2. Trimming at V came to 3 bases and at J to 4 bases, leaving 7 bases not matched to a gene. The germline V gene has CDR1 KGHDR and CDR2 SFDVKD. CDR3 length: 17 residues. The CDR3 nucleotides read TGTGCCACCAGTGATCCTCCCGGGACTAGCGGATACAATGAGCAGTTCTTC. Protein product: CATSDPPGTSGYNEQFF.

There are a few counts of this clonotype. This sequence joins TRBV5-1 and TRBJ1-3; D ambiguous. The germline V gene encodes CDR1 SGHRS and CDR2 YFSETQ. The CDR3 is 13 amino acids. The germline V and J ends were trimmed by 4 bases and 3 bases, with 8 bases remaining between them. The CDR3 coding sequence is TGCGCCAGCAGCGTCGGGATTGGAAACACCATATATTTT. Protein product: CASSVGIGNTIYF.

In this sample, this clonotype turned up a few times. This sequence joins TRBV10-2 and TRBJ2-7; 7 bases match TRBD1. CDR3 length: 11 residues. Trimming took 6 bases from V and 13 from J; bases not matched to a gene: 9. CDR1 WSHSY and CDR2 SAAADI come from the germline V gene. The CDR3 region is CASRAGTAVYF. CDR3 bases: TGCGCCAGCAGGGCCGGGACAGCAGTTTACTTC.

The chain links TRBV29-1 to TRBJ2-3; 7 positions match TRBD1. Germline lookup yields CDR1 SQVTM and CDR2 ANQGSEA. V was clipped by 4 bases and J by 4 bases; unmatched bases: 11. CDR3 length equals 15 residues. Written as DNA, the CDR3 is TGCAGCGTTGCCGAGACAGGGCCCGGCCCAGATACGCAGTATTTT. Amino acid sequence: CSVAETGPGPDTQYF.

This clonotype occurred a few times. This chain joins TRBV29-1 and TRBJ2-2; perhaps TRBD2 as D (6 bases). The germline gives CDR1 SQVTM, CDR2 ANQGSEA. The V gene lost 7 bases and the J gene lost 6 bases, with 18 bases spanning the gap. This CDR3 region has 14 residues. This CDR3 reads CSALTGEDAGELFF. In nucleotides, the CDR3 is TGCAGCGCCTTGACCGGGGAGGACGCCGGGGAGCTGTTTTTT.

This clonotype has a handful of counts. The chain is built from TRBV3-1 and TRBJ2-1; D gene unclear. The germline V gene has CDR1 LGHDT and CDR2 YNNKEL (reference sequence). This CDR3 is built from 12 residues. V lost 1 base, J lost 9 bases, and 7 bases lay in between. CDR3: CASSQGIREQFF. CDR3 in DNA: TGTGCCAGCAGCCAAGGAATCCGTGAGCAGTTCTTC.

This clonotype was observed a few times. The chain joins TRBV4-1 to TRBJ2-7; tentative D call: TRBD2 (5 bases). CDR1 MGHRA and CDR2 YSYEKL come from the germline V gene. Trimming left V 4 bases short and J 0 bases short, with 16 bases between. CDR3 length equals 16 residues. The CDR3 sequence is CASSPSDGEYSYEQYF. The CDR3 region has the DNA TGCGCCAGCAGCCCCAGCGACGGGGAGTACTCCTACGAGCAGTACTTC.

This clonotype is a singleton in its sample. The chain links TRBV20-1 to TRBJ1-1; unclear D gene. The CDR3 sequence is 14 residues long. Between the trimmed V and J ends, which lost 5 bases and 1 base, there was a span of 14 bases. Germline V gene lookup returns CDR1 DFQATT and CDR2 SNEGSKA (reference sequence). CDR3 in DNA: TGCAGTGCTCACGACCCCAGGAAGAACACTGAAGCTTTCTTT. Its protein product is CSAHDPRKNTEAFF.